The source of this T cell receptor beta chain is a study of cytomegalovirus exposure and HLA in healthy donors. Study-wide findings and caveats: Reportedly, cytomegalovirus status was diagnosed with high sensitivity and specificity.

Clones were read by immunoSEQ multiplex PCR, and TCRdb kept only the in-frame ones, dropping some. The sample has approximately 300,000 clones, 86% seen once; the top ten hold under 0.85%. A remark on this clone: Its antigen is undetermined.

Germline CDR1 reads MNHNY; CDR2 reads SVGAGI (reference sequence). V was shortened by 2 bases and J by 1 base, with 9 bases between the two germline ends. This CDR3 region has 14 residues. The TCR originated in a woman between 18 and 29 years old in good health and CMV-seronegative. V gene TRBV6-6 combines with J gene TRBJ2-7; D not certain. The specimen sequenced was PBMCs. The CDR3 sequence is CASSYDQESYEQYF. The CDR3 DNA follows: TGTGCCAGCAGTTACGACCAGGAATCCTACGAGCAGTACTTC.